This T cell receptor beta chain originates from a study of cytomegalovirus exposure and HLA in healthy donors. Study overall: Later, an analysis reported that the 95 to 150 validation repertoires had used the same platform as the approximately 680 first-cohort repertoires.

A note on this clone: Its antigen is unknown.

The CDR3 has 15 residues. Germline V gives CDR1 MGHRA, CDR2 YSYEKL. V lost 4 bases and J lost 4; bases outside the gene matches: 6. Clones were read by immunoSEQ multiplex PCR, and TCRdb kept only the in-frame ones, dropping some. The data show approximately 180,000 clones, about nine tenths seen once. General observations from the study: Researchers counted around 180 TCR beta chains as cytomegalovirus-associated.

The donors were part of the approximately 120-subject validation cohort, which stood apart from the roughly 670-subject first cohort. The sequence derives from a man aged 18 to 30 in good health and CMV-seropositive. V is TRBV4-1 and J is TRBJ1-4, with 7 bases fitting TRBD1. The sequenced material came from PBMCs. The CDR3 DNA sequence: TGCGCCAGCAGCCCTGCGGCAGGGGGTAATGAAAAACTGTTTTTT. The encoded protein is CASSPAAGGNEKLFF.